The rows below give T cell receptor beta chains drawn from one sample of a study of blood T cell repertoires in COVID-19. TCRdb's copy holds only in-frame clones and misses some; the assay was immunoSEQ multiplex PCR. The table lists about 120,000 clones, 81% of them singletons, with over 9.5% in the top ten. The sequenced sample was peripheral blood. Source of these receptors: a human donor in a cohort sampled during active COVID-19. The CDR3 runs from the conserved cysteine through the conserved F or W. D genes are given only for firm matches. Only some rows state a clone size, as once, few, many or a class for expanded clones.

d_gene: TRBD1; v_gene: TRBV4-1; j_gene: TRBJ1-5; abundance: few; CDR3nt: TGCGCCAGCAGCCGGACAGGGGAAGGCAATCAGCCCCAGCATTTT; CDR3aa: CASSRTGEGNQPQHF
d_gene: TRBD1; v_gene: TRBV18; j_gene: TRBJ2-7; abundance: -; CDR3nt: TGTGCCAGCTCACCCCGGGACAGGGGTTTCGACGAGCAGTACTTC; CDR3aa: CASSPRDRGFDEQYF
d_gene: TRBD1; v_gene: TRBV7-2; j_gene: TRBJ1-2; abundance: -; CDR3nt: TGTGCCAGCAGCTCGACATGGGGGACAGGCCCCTACACCTTC; CDR3aa: CASSSTWGTGPYTF
d_gene: -; v_gene: TRBV12-3/TRBV12-4; j_gene: TRBJ1-5; abundance: -; CDR3nt: TGTGCCAGCAGTTCTTCAGGTCAGCCCCAGCATTTT; CDR3aa: CASSSSGQPQHF
d_gene: -; v_gene: TRBV5-4; j_gene: TRBJ1-3; abundance: -; CDR3nt: TGTGCCAGCAGCCCGAGGGAGTGGAACACCATATATTTT; CDR3aa: CASSPREWNTIYF
d_gene: -; v_gene: TRBV7-9; j_gene: TRBJ2-7; abundance: -; CDR3nt: TGTGCCAGCAGCCCTAGTTCGGCGGCCGAGCAGTACTTC; CDR3aa: CASSPSSAAEQYF
d_gene: TRBD2; v_gene: TRBV7-2; j_gene: TRBJ2-3; abundance: few; CDR3nt: TGTGCCAGCAGCCCGGGACTAGCGGGAGCCTCTCAAAGGGCGCAGTATTTT; CDR3aa: CASSPGLAGASQRAQYF
d_gene: -; v_gene: TRBV19; j_gene: TRBJ2-7; abundance: once; CDR3nt: TGTGCCAGTAGTCCTAACTCCTACGAGCAGTACTTC; CDR3aa: CASSPNSYEQYF
d_gene: TRBD1; v_gene: TRBV2; j_gene: TRBJ1-2; abundance: -; CDR3nt: TGTGCCAGCAGTGACGGGGGACAGACCGGGCTAACTAACTATGGCTACACCTTC; CDR3aa: CASSDGGQTGLTNYGYTF
d_gene: -; v_gene: TRBV28; j_gene: TRBJ1-3; abundance: -; CDR3nt: TGTGCCAGCAGTTTTATGCGGCGACAGACTGGAAACACCATATATTTT; CDR3aa: CASSFMRRQTGNTIYF
d_gene: TRBD2; v_gene: TRBV4-2; j_gene: TRBJ2-7; abundance: -; CDR3nt: TGTGCCAGCAGCCAATTAGCCGGGACTAGCGTGTCCTACGAGCAGTACTTC; CDR3aa: CASSQLAGTSVSYEQYF
d_gene: -; v_gene: TRBV6-5; j_gene: TRBJ1-6; abundance: -; CDR3nt: TGTGCCAGCGGAAAGGATAGCCGTCTTAATTCACCCCTCCACTTT; CDR3aa: CASGKDSRLNSPLHF
d_gene: TRBD2; v_gene: TRBV10-3; j_gene: TRBJ2-7; abundance: -; CDR3nt: TGTGCCATCAGTGATTTTAGCGGGGTAACCTACGAGCAGTACTTC; CDR3aa: CAISDFSGVTYEQYF
d_gene: -; v_gene: TRBV7-2; j_gene: TRBJ2-7; abundance: -; CDR3nt: TGTGCCAGCAGCTTATTCGGACAACGATACGAGCAGTACTTC; CDR3aa: CASSLFGQRYEQYF
d_gene: -; v_gene: TRBV9; j_gene: TRBJ1-5; abundance: -; CDR3nt: TGTGCCAGCAGCGTAGACGGGGATCAGCCCCAGCATTTT; CDR3aa: CASSVDGDQPQHF
d_gene: TRBD2; v_gene: TRBV5-4; j_gene: TRBJ2-3; abundance: once; CDR3nt: TGTGCCAGCAGCAAAGGCCGGGGGGGCACAGATACGCAGTATTTT; CDR3aa: CASSKGRGGTDTQYF
d_gene: -; v_gene: TRBV21-1; j_gene: TRBJ2-7; abundance: few; CDR3nt: TGTGCCAGCAGCACGACAGCGCAGTACTTC; CDR3aa: CASSTTAQYF
d_gene: TRBD1; v_gene: TRBV5-4; j_gene: TRBJ2-7; abundance: -; CDR3nt: TGTGCCAGCAGCTTGTTGGACAGGGGGTCCAACGAGCAGTACTTC; CDR3aa: CASSLLDRGSNEQYF
d_gene: TRBD1; v_gene: TRBV5-1; j_gene: TRBJ1-3; abundance: -; CDR3nt: TGCGCCAGCAGTCCCGGGACAGCCAACTCTGGAAACACCATATATTTT; CDR3aa: CASSPGTANSGNTIYF
d_gene: -; v_gene: TRBV11-2; j_gene: TRBJ1-2; abundance: few; CDR3nt: TGTGCCAGCAGCTTAGGTGGCAGGGGTATTGGCTACACCTTC; CDR3aa: CASSLGGRGIGYTF
d_gene: -; v_gene: TRBV6-2/TRBV6-3; j_gene: TRBJ2-3; abundance: -; CDR3nt: TGTGCCAGCAGTTACACTAGCCTTCGTACAGATACGCAGTATTTT; CDR3aa: CASSYTSLRTDTQYF
d_gene: -; v_gene: TRBV27; j_gene: TRBJ2-7; abundance: -; CDR3nt: TGTGCCAGCAGTTACCGACGCGAGGGCATAGGGTCTGCCGAGCAGTACTTC; CDR3aa: CASSYRREGIGSAEQYF
d_gene: TRBD1; v_gene: TRBV9; j_gene: TRBJ2-2; abundance: -; CDR3nt: TGTGCCAGCAGCGTAAGGGACAGGGGGCTATCGAACACCGGGGAGCTGTTTTTT; CDR3aa: CASSVRDRGLSNTGELFF
d_gene: -; v_gene: TRBV28; j_gene: TRBJ2-7; abundance: -; CDR3nt: TGTGCCAGCAGTTTAACAGGTACCTACGAGCAGTACTTC; CDR3aa: CASSLTGTYEQYF
d_gene: TRBD1; v_gene: TRBV10-3; j_gene: TRBJ2-7; abundance: -; CDR3nt: TGTGCCATCAAGAAGGACAGGGGGCCGGGCGAGCAGTACTTC; CDR3aa: CAIKKDRGPGEQYF
d_gene: TRBD1; v_gene: TRBV5-8; j_gene: TRBJ1-4; abundance: few; CDR3nt: TGTGCCAGCAGCTACCCACAGGGGGCGAGGGAAAAACTGTTTTTT; CDR3aa: CASSYPQGAREKLFF
d_gene: -; v_gene: TRBV11-1; j_gene: TRBJ1-1; abundance: -; CDR3nt: TGTGCCAGCACTCTCACGAGAGGATTCAGAGAAGCTTTCTTT; CDR3aa: CASTLTRGFREAFF
d_gene: TRBD2; v_gene: TRBV7-2; j_gene: TRBJ2-7; abundance: -; CDR3nt: TGTGCCAGCAGCTTGGGGGGAGGTAGCGGGAGTTTATACGAGCAGTACTTC; CDR3aa: CASSLGGGSGSLYEQYF
d_gene: TRBD2; v_gene: TRBV6-2/TRBV6-3; j_gene: TRBJ2-3; abundance: -; CDR3nt: TGTGCCAGCAGTTACGGAGCGGGGGGGCAATATACGCAGTATTTT; CDR3aa: CASSYGAGGQYTQYF
d_gene: -; v_gene: TRBV7-2; j_gene: TRBJ2-1; abundance: -; CDR3nt: TGTGCCAGCAGCTTAGACACCCCCATGGTCAACAATGAGCAGTTCTTC; CDR3aa: CASSLDTPMVNNEQFF
d_gene: TRBD2; v_gene: TRBV28; j_gene: TRBJ2-1; abundance: -; CDR3nt: TGTGCCAGCAGTCCCTCGAGGGCGGGAGGTCTGTTCTTC; CDR3aa: CASSPSRAGGLFF
d_gene: -; v_gene: TRBV12-3/TRBV12-4; j_gene: TRBJ2-2; abundance: medium-sized; CDR3nt: TGTGCCAGCAGAAGACAGGACACCGGGGAGCTGTTTTTT; CDR3aa: CASRRQDTGELFF
d_gene: -; v_gene: TRBV7-2; j_gene: TRBJ1-5; abundance: -; CDR3nt: TGTGCCAGCAGCTTAGGGGCATATCAGCCCCAGCATTTT; CDR3aa: CASSLGAYQPQHF
d_gene: -; v_gene: TRBV5-5; j_gene: TRBJ2-7; abundance: -; CDR3nt: TGTGCCAGCAGCTTGAGTTCTAAGGGCAGGGACGAGCAGTACTTC; CDR3aa: CASSLSSKGRDEQYF
d_gene: -; v_gene: TRBV4-3; j_gene: TRBJ2-1; abundance: -; CDR3nt: TGCGCCAGCAGCCAAGCTCCAGAATCCTACAATGAGCAGTTCTTC; CDR3aa: CASSQAPESYNEQFF
d_gene: -; v_gene: TRBV5-4; j_gene: TRBJ1-2; abundance: -; CDR3nt: TGTGCCAGCAGCCGGGCTACGAGGGGCGGGGATGGCTACACCTTC; CDR3aa: CASSRATRGGDGYTF
d_gene: -; v_gene: TRBV7-3; j_gene: TRBJ1-1; abundance: -; CDR3nt: TGTGCCAGCAGTTATAACGTGGCGAACACTGAAGCTTTCTTT; CDR3aa: CASSYNVANTEAFF
d_gene: -; v_gene: TRBV28; j_gene: TRBJ2-7; abundance: -; CDR3nt: TGTGCCAGCGAGGACAGCTCCTACGAGCAGTACTTC; CDR3aa: CASEDSSYEQYF
d_gene: TRBD1; v_gene: TRBV5-8; j_gene: TRBJ1-2; abundance: -; CDR3nt: TGTGCCAGCAGCTACGGACAGGGAATAAAGGGAGAAGGCTACACCTTC; CDR3aa: CASSYGQGIKGEGYTF
d_gene: TRBD1; v_gene: TRBV5-6; j_gene: TRBJ2-7; abundance: -; CDR3nt: TGTGCCAGCAGCTTTGGATCGATCGGGACAGGCCTGACCTACGAGCAGTACTTC; CDR3aa: CASSFGSIGTGLTYEQYF
d_gene: TRBD1; v_gene: TRBV4-3; j_gene: TRBJ2-7; abundance: -; CDR3nt: TGCGCCAGCAGCCGGGACAGCGATTCCTACGAGCAGTACTTC; CDR3aa: CASSRDSDSYEQYF
d_gene: -; v_gene: TRBV5-6; j_gene: TRBJ1-5; abundance: few; CDR3nt: TGTGCCAGCAGCTTGGGGTCCGGTGCAGGGAGCAATCAGCCCCAGCATTTT; CDR3aa: CASSLGSGAGSNQPQHF
d_gene: -; v_gene: TRBV7-2; j_gene: TRBJ1-3; abundance: -; CDR3nt: TGTGCCAGCAGCTTGAGGACTGTTAGCTCTGGAAACACCATATATTTT; CDR3aa: CASSLRTVSSGNTIYF
d_gene: -; v_gene: TRBV28; j_gene: TRBJ2-5; abundance: -; CDR3nt: TGTGCCAGCAGTTTCGGGAGGACAGTGCCGGGGACCCAGTACTTC; CDR3aa: CASSFGRTVPGTQYF
d_gene: -; v_gene: TRBV27; j_gene: TRBJ2-3; abundance: -; CDR3nt: TGTGCCAGCAGTTTTTTCGGGGGGCCCTCTAGCACAGATACGCAGTATTTT; CDR3aa: CASSFFGGPSSTDTQYF
d_gene: TRBD2; v_gene: TRBV6-2/TRBV6-3; j_gene: TRBJ2-1; abundance: -; CDR3nt: TGTGCCAGCAGTTTACTAGCGGCATACAATGAGCAGTTCTTC; CDR3aa: CASSLLAAYNEQFF
d_gene: TRBD2; v_gene: TRBV7-3; j_gene: TRBJ2-7; abundance: -; CDR3nt: TGTGCCAGCAGCTCGGGACTAGCGCGTGAGCAGTACTTC; CDR3aa: CASSSGLAREQYF
d_gene: TRBD1; v_gene: TRBV19; j_gene: TRBJ1-5; abundance: few; CDR3nt: TGTGCCAGTAGGCTCCTTGAAGGGGGCGGTCAGCCCCAGCATTTT; CDR3aa: CASRLLEGGGQPQHF
d_gene: TRBD1; v_gene: TRBV18; j_gene: TRBJ1-2; abundance: -; CDR3nt: TGTGCCAGCTCACCACCGAAGGGCACAGGGGTTGGCTCATATGGCTACACCTTC; CDR3aa: CASSPPKGTGVGSYGYTF
d_gene: -; v_gene: TRBV14; j_gene: TRBJ1-1; abundance: -; CDR3nt: TGTGCCAGCAGCCGCAGGGTGGGGAACACTGAAGCTTTCTTT; CDR3aa: CASSRRVGNTEAFF
d_gene: TRBD1; v_gene: TRBV5-1; j_gene: TRBJ1-5; abundance: -; CDR3nt: TGCGCCAGCAGCATGGACGGACAGGGCGGCCAGCCCCAGCATTTT; CDR3aa: CASSMDGQGGQPQHF
d_gene: TRBD2; v_gene: TRBV18; j_gene: TRBJ2-3; abundance: -; CDR3nt: TGTGCCAGCTCACAGACTAGCGGGGCTAGCACAGATACGCAGTATTTT; CDR3aa: CASSQTSGASTDTQYF
d_gene: TRBD1; v_gene: TRBV6-2/TRBV6-3; j_gene: TRBJ2-1; abundance: -; CDR3nt: TGTGCCAGCACCCCCGAAGGACAGGGGGAGCCCTACAATGAGCAGTTCTTC; CDR3aa: CASTPEGQGEPYNEQFF
d_gene: -; v_gene: TRBV3-1/TRBV3-2; j_gene: TRBJ2-7; abundance: -; CDR3nt: TGTGCCAGCAGCCAAGCCCGATCGAGGGAGCAGTACTTC; CDR3aa: CASSQARSREQYF